Shown below are 13 T cell receptor beta chains from a single sample sequenced in a study of radiotherapy plus CTLA-4 blockade in lung cancer. The repertoire was sequenced with immunoSEQ multiplex PCR; TCRdb's copy has only in-frame clones and lacks some. The sample holds 43,000 or so clones, 73% seen once. Material: peripheral blood, obtained from a patient treated with radiotherapy plus ipilimumab. These receptors came from a human donor with non-small cell lung cancer who had a complete response to radiotherapy plus ipilimumab.

This chain links TRBV18 with TRBJ1-5; 7 bases match TRBD1. The V segment lost 6 bases and the J segment 0 bases; nucleotides outside the gene matches: 5. The CDR3 has 15 residues. Germline V gives CDR1 KGHSH, CDR2 LQKENI. As DNA, the CDR3 is TGTGCCAGCTCCCAGACAGGGTATAGCAATCAGCCCCAGCATTTT. Protein product: CASSQTGYSNQPQHF.

A note on this clone: One junction end does not reproduce the germline sequence, and a read error may be involved. This chain links TRBV5-1 with TRBJ1-1; 8 bases map to TRBD1. CDR1 and CDR2 (germline): SGHRS, YFSETQ. The CDR3 is 16 amino acids. The CDR3 sequence is CAGSLSRGLLNTEAFF. The CDR3 nucleotides are TGCGCCGGCAGCTTGAGCAGGGGGCTCTTGAACACTGAAGCTTTCTTT.

The V and J genes are TRBV7-9 and TRBJ1-5; a weak D match, TRBD1 (5 bases). Germline V lookup: CDR1 SEHNR, CDR2 FQNEAQ (reference sequence). V lost 3 bases to trimming and J lost 5 bases, with 14 bases between them. The CDR3 covers 15 residues. In DNA form, the CDR3 reads TGTGCCAGCAGCTTCCGCAGGGTAGGGGATCAGCCCCAGCATTTT. It codes for CASSFRRVGDQPQHF.

The rearrangement joins TRBV7-2 to TRBJ2-7; perhaps TRBD1 as D (5 bases). Trimming removed 6 bases from V and 4 bases from J, with 10 bases in between. Germline CDR1 reads SGHTA; CDR2 reads FQGNSA. CDR3 length: 12 amino acids. CDR3 loop: CASRQVPYEQYF. The CDR3 DNA follows: TGTGCCAGCAGACAGGTCCCTTACGAGCAGTACTTC. The full variable domain, with the rest looked up from reference TRBV7-2 and TRBJ2-7, is GAGVSQSPSNKVTEKGKDVELRCDPISGHTALYWYRQSLGQGLEFLIYFQGNSAPDKSGLPSDRFSAERTGGSVSTLTIQRTQQEDSAVYLCASRQVPYEQYFGPGTRLTVT.

The CDR3 spells CASSFLVRGKAGANVLTF. The CDR3 nucleotides are TGTGCCAGCAGCTTTTTAGTTCGGGGTAAGGCTGGGGCCAACGTCCTGACTTTC. The chain combines TRBV13 with TRBJ2-6; D possibly corresponds to TRBD2 (5 bases). The CDR3 loop spans 18 amino acids. V was cut by 3 bases and J by 2 bases, with 17 bases left in between. Germline CDR1 and CDR2: PRHDT and FYEKMQ (reference sequence).

The chain employs TRBV11-3 and TRBJ1-5; 12 positions agree with TRBD1. Germline V CDR1 and CDR2: SGHNT, YENEEA. The length of the CDR3 is 18 residues. Trimming removed 1 base from V and 6 bases from J; junction bases left unmatched: 10. The CDR3 DNA follows: TGTGCCAGCAGCTTAGCCCGCAGGGACAGGGGGCCCTGTCAGCCCCAGCATTTT. Translating gives CASSLARRDRGPCQPQHF.

The V call is TRBV7-2, the J call TRBJ2-7; the D gene is possibly TRBD2 (6 bases). V was trimmed by 0 bases and J by 6 bases, leaving 12 bases between them. CDR3 size: 14 residues. From germline, CDR1 is SGHTA and CDR2 FQGNSA. The CDR3 reads CASSLAWAGGEQYF. As DNA, the CDR3 is TGTGCCAGCAGCTTAGCATGGGCCGGGGGCGAGCAGTACTTC.

The J gene is TRBJ2-1, the V gene TRBV29-1; D perhaps matches TRBD2 (6 bases). CDR1 is SQVTM and CDR2 is ANQGSEA in the germline V gene. The V gene lost 1 base and the J gene lost 7 bases, with 8 bases spanning the gap. The CDR3 is 12 residues long. The CDR3 DNA sequence: TGCAGCGTTGAAGGGGCGGGGAATGAGCAGTTCTTC. It specifies CSVEGAGNEQFF.

V and J are TRBV6-6 and TRBJ2-3, with D tentatively TRBD1 (5 bases). This CDR3 comprises 16 residues. In germline, CDR1 is MNHNY, CDR2 SVGAGI (reference sequence). The V end lost 4 bases, the J end lost 6 bases, and 20 bases lay between the germline ends. CDR3 DNA: TGTGCCAGCAGTTCTCCCGCCCAGGGCAACGGGGATACGCAGTATTTT. Its protein product is CASSSPAQGNGDTQYF.

The chain uses TRBV7-2 and TRBJ1-2, with D possibly TRBD1 on 6 matching bases. Trimming took 5 bases from V and 0 from J, leaving 10 bases between them. In germline, CDR1 is SGHTA, CDR2 FQGNSA. The length of the CDR3 is 14 residues. CDR3 DNA sequence: TGTGCCAGCAGCCGGACAGAAGCTAACTATGGCTACACCTTC. As protein: CASSRTEANYGYTF.

This chain connects TRBV2 to TRBJ2-1; TRBD1 is a possible D gene (5 bases). This CDR3 has 15 residues. CDR1 is SNHLY, CDR2 FYNNEI, per germline. V was clipped by 6 bases and J by 4 bases, with 16 bases between them. Here the CDR3 DNA reads TGTGCCAGCAGCATTAGCCAAAGGGGATACAATGAGCAGTTCTTC. Residues: CASSISQRGYNEQFF.

As DNA, the CDR3 is TGTGCCAGCAGCCGACGCAGCGGGGGGAACACAGATACGCAGTATTTT. This encodes CASSRRSGGNTDTQYF. The chain employs TRBV5-8 and TRBJ2-3, with 9 bases matching TRBD2. The ends lost 4 bases at V and 2 bases at J; junction bases unmatched: 8. The V gene's germline CDR1 is SGHTS and CDR2 YDEGEE. CDR3 size: 16 residues.

Only one count was recorded for this clone. The chain joins TRBV5-1 to TRBJ1-1; a possible D gene is TRBD1 (5 bases). Germline assignment: CDR1 SGHRS and CDR2 YFSETQ. The CDR3 covers 14 residues. The V end was cut by 5 bases, the J end by 7 bases, with 18 bases between. The CDR3 spells CASRGQANVGEAFF. The CDR3 nucleotides are TGCGCCAGCAGAGGACAAGCCAATGTGGGTGAAGCTTTCTTT.